This entry concerns a single T cell receptor (beta chain). The target antigen is unknown. Sequencing was performed with immunoSEQ multiplex PCR; in TCRdb, only in-frame clones are kept and a portion is missing. The profile covers 95,000 to 130,000 clones, with about nine tenths appearing a single time and around 0.2% taken by the ten largest. The sample comes from a study of graft-versus-host responses after intestinal transplantation. Across the study: Transplants were multivisceral, liver-intestinal, or isolated intestinal.

The CDR3 loop spans 14 amino acids. V was clipped by 1 base and J by 3 bases, with 9 bases between them. Germline CDR1 SGHTA, CDR2 FQGNSA. Sample: unstimulated CD4+ T cells sorted from spleen or lymph node cells, taken before intestinal transplant. The sequence derives from a human donor who received an intestinal transplant. This chain links TRBV7-2 with TRBJ1-2; the D is unclear. The CDR3 here is CASSLDSQDYGYTF. The CDR3 DNA reads as TGTGCCAGCAGCTTAGACAGTCAAGACTATGGCTACACCTTC.